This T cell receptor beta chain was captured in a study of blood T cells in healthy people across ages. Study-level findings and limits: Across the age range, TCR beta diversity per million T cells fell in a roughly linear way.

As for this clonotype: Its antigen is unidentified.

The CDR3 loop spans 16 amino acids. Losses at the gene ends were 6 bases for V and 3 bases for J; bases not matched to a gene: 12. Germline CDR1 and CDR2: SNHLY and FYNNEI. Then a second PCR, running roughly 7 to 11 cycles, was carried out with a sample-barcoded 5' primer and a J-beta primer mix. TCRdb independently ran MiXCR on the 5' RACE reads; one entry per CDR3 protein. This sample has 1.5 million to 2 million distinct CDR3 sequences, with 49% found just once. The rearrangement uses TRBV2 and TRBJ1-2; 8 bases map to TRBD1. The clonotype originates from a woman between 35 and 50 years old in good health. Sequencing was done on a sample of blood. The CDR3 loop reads CASREISDRVDYGYTF. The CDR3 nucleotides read TGTGCCAGCAGAGAAATTTCGGACAGGGTCGACTATGGCTACACCTTC.